Each of the 14 T cell receptor beta chains below was sequenced from the same sample in a study of T-cell memory formation after mild COVID-19. A single record per CDR3 protein comes from TCRdb applying MiXCR to the 5' RACE reads. The profile shows fewer than 300,000 distinct CDR3 sequences, 16% of them singletons. The source material was PBMCs or a T cell subset sorted from them (not recorded which). These receptors all come from a man between 18 and 29 years old who had mild COVID-19 (a few samples of this study predate the infection). Cell type and time point are not known.

This clonotype was picked up a small number of times. The chain is built from TRBV5-1 and TRBJ2-2, with TRBD2 matching over 7 bases. Germline CDR1 is SGHRS and CDR2 is YFSETQ. The CDR3 is 16 amino acids. V lost 2 bases, J lost 0 bases, and 4 bases stayed unmatched. Written as DNA, the CDR3 is TGCGCCAGCAGCTTAGGCGGGGGTCCGAACACCGGGGAGCTGTTTTTT. It is translated as CASSLGGGPNTGELFF.

The chain uses TRBV27 and TRBJ1-6; D not certain. The germline V gene encodes CDR1 MNHEY and CDR2 SMNVEV (reference sequence). Between the trimmed V and J ends, which lost 3 bases and 0 bases, there was a span of 6 bases. The CDR3 runs to 15 residues. The CDR3 loop is CASSLAISYNSPLHF. For the CDR3, the DNA is TGTGCCAGCAGTTTGGCCATCTCCTATAATTCACCCCTCCACTTT.

This chain connects TRBV7-9 to TRBJ1-5, with unresolved D. Germline CDR1 SEHNR, CDR2 FQNEAQ (reference sequence). Trimming cost V 3 bases and J 0 bases, with 6 bases left between them. The CDR3 spans 14 residues. CDR3 in amino acids: CASSFPGSNQPQHF. DNA of the CDR3: TGTGCCAGCAGCTTTCCCGGTAGCAATCAGCCCCAGCATTTT.

The chain is built from TRBV5-1 and TRBJ2-6; perhaps TRBD1 as D (5 bases). The CDR3 consists of 17 residues. Germline assignment: CDR1 SGHRS and CDR2 YFSETQ. V lost 1 base and J 2 bases, leaving 13 bases between the germline ends. This CDR3 reads CASSLNGIGAGANVLTF. The CDR3 bases are TGCGCCAGCAGCTTGAACGGTATAGGGGCTGGGGCCAACGTCCTGACTTTC.

The sample holds a few counts of this clonotype. This chain uses TRBV28 with TRBJ2-1; D is perhaps TRBD1 (6 bases). Germline lookup yields CDR1 MDHEN and CDR2 SYDVKM. The length of the CDR3 is 14 residues. Trimming removed 2 bases from V and 4 bases from J, with 9 bases in between. The CDR3 bases are TGTGCCAGCAGTTTAACAGGGCGGTACAATGAGCAGTTCTTC. Translating it yields CASSLTGRYNEQFF. The full variable domain, its missing parts supplied by reference TRBV28 and TRBJ2-1, is DVKVTQSSRYLVKRTGEKVFLECVQDMDHENMFWYRQDPGLGLRLIYFSYDVKMKEKGDIPEGYSVSREKKERFSLILESASTNQTSMYLCASSLTGRYNEQFFGPGTRLTVL.

The rearrangement uses TRBV20-1 and TRBJ1-1; D remains ambiguous. Per the germline V gene, CDR1 is DFQATT and CDR2 is SNEGSKA (reference sequence). With 5 bases removed from V and 3 bases from J, the gap between germline ends came to 4 bases. CDR3 length: 10 residues. The CDR3 sequence: CSAGDTEAFF. In nucleotides, the CDR3 is TGCAGTGCTGGGGACACTGAAGCTTTCTTT.

This clonotype occurred a few times. The chain recombines TRBV7-2 with TRBJ2-1, with 12 bases that match TRBD2. The germline gives CDR1 SGHTA, CDR2 FQGNSA. V was clipped by 5 bases and J by 10 bases; unmatched bases: 9. The CDR3 is 15 amino acids. The CDR3 DNA reads TGTGCCAGCAGCCAAACTAGCGGGGGGAGTAGGGAGCAGTTCTTC. It specifies CASSQTSGGSREQFF.

The chain is built from TRBV7-2 and TRBJ2-3; D perhaps matches TRBD2 (5 bases). Between the trimmed V and J ends, which lost 4 bases and 1 base, there was a span of 9 bases. Germline V gives CDR1 SGHTA, CDR2 FQGNSA. The CDR3 covers 14 residues. As DNA, the CDR3 is TGTGCCAGCAGCTCCGACGGGGGCACAGATACGCAGTATTTT. Translating gives CASSSDGGTDTQYF. The variable domain in full, with the rest retrieved from reference TRBV7-2 and TRBJ2-3, is GAGVSQSPSNKVTEKGKDVELRCDPISGHTALYWYRQSLGQGLEFLIYFQGNSAPDKSGLPSDRFSAERTGGSVSTLTIQRTQQEDSAVYLCASSSDGGTDTQYFGPGTRLTVL.

CDR3 loop: CASRALAETRTDTQYF. In DNA, the CDR3 is TGTGCCAGCAGGGCTCTGGCGGAGACCCGCACAGATACGCAGTATTTT. V usage is TRBV2 and J usage is TRBJ2-3; no definite D call. In germline, CDR1 is SNHLY, CDR2 FYNNEI. The CDR3 is 16 amino acids. Trimming cost V 6 bases and J 1 base, with 17 bases left between them.

The J gene is TRBJ1-1, the V gene TRBV6-5, with TRBD1 matching over 8 bases. The germline V gene has CDR1 MNHEY and CDR2 SVGAGI. The trim removed 3 bases at V and 0 bases at J, leaving 9 bases unmatched. The length of the CDR3 is 17 residues. CDR3 amino acids: CASSYDRGLGLNTEAFF. Written as DNA, the CDR3 is TGTGCCAGCAGTTATGACAGGGGTTTGGGGTTGAACACTGAAGCTTTCTTT.

The chain is built from TRBV5-1 and TRBJ2-1; D is uncertain. The germline CDR1 and CDR2 sequences are SGHRS and YFSETQ. V was clipped by 1 base and J by 9 bases, with 14 bases between them. The CDR3 extends over 14 amino acids. The chain's CDR3 is CASSLFQDVGEQFF. The CDR3 nucleotides read TGCGCCAGCAGCTTGTTTCAGGATGTGGGTGAGCAGTTCTTC.

The genes are TRBV4-1 and TRBJ1-5; D is unclear. From germline, CDR1 is MGHRA and CDR2 YSYEKL. Between the trimmed V and J ends, which lost 0 bases and 5 bases, there was a span of 5 bases. CDR3 length: 13 residues. CDR3 sequence: CASSQDIDQPQHF. The CDR3 DNA reads as TGCGCCAGCAGCCAAGATATAGATCAGCCCCAGCATTTT.

V usage is TRBV20-1 and J usage is TRBJ2-7; unclear D gene. Germline values: CDR1 DFQATT, CDR2 SNEGSKA (reference sequence). The CDR3 contains 11 residues. With 3 bases removed from V and 4 bases from J, the gap between germline ends came to 7 bases. The CDR3 here is CSASYLYEQYV. CDR3 sequence (DNA): TGCAGTGCTAGCTACTTATACGAGCAGTACGTC.

The chain recombines TRBV7-6 with TRBJ2-3; D unclear. The CDR3 spans 12 residues. Germline CDR1 and CDR2: SGHVS and FNYEAQ. V was shortened by 5 bases and J by 6 bases, with 9 bases between the two germline ends. The CDR3 loop reads CASSATRDTQYF. CDR3 sequence (DNA): TGTGCCAGCAGCGCTACCCGGGATACGCAGTATTTT. Using reference TRBV7-6 and TRBJ2-3 for the parts outside the CDR3, the full variable domain is GAGVSQSPRYKVTKRGQDVALRCDPISGHVSLYWYRQALGQGPEFLTYFNYEAQQDKSGLPNDRFSAERPEGSISTLTIQRTEQRDSAMYRCASSATRDTQYFGPGTRLTVL.